This T cell receptor (beta chain) was documented in a study of blood T cells in healthy people across ages. The second PCR ran about 6 to 11 cycles with a sample-barcoded 5' primer and J-beta primers. Sequencing of every sample gave 2.5 million or more CDR3-containing paired-end reads. TCRdb called the 5' RACE reads again in MiXCR, with one record for every CDR3 protein. The repertoire holds 750,000 to 950,000 distinct CDR3 sequences, with roughly 53% as singletons. This clonotype was found a few times. The germline CDR1 and CDR2 sequences are KGHDR and SFDVKD. There are 15 residues in the CDR3. V was trimmed by 10 bases and J by 0 bases, leaving 12 bases between them.

The material sequenced was blood. This TCR was sampled from a man at least 80 years old in good health. The V gene is TRBV24-1, the J gene TRBJ2-6; possibly TRBD1 for D (6 bases). Here the CDR3 reads CATGTPYSGANVLTF. The DNA for the CDR3 is TGTGCCACAGGGACACCGTACTCTGGGGCCAACGTCCTGACTTTC.